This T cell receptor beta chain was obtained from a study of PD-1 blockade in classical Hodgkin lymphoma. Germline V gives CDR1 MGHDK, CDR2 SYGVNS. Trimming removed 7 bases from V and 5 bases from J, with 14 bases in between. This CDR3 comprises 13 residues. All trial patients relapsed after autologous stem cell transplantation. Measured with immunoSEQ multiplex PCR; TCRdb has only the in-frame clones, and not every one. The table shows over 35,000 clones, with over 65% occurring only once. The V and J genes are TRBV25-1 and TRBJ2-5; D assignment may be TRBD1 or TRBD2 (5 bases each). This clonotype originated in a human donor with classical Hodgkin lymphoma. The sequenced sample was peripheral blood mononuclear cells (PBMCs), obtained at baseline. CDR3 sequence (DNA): TGTGCCAGCACCCCGGGGCAGTACGAGACCCAGTACTTC. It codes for CASTPGQYETQYF.